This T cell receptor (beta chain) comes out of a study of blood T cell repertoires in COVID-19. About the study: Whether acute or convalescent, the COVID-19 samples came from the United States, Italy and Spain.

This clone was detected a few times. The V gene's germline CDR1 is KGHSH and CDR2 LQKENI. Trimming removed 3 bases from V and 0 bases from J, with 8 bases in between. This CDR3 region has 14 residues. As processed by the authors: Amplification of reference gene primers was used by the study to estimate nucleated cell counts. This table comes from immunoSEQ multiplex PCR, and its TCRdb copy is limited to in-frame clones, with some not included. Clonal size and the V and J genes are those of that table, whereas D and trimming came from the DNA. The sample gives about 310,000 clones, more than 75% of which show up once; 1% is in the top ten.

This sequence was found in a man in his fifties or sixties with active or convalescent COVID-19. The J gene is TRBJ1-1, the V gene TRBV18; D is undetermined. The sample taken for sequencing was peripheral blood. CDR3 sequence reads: CASSPRNLNTEAFF. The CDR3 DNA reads TGTGCCAGCTCACCCAGGAACTTGAACACTGAAGCTTTCTTT.